One and the same sample provided the 13 T cell receptor beta chains below, sequenced in a study of early T cells in non-severe SARS-CoV-2 infection. TCRdb reprocessed the 5' RACE reads with MiXCR, giving one entry per CDR3 protein. Among tens of thousands of distinct CDR3 sequences listed, roughly 6% were seen once. The specimen was whole blood. The receptors derive from an adult who was a healthcare worker with PCR-confirmed SARS-CoV-2 infection or an uninfected control (not recorded which).

The table lists this clonotype with many counts. The rearrangement links TRBV11-2 to TRBJ1-2; perhaps TRBD1 as D (6 bases). Germline V lookup: CDR1 SGHAT, CDR2 FQNNGV. The CDR3 is made up of 14 amino acids. Trimming stripped 2 bases from V and 8 bases from J, with 15 bases between. The CDR3 region is CASSLSRADRGYTF. In DNA, the CDR3 is TGTGCCAGCAGCTTAAGCCGGGCCGACAGGGGCTACACCTTC. Full variable domain (remainder filled in from reference TRBV11-2 and TRBJ1-2): EAGVAQSPRYKIIEKRQSVAFWCNPISGHATLYWYQQILGQGPKLLIQFQNNGVVDDSQLPKDRFSAERLKGVDSTLKIQPAKLEDSAVYLCASSLSRADRGYTFGSGTRLTVV.

This clonotype was picked up many times. The genes are TRBV20-1 and TRBJ2-1; TRBD1 aligns across 7 bases. Germline V CDR1 and CDR2: DFQATT, SNEGSKA (reference sequence). J gave up 8 bases and V 3 bases, and 10 bases lay outside the gene matches. CDR3 size: 14 residues. CDR3 in amino acids: CSASIGTAIDEQFF. Here the CDR3 DNA reads TGCAGTGCTAGCATCGGGACAGCCATCGATGAGCAGTTCTTC.

There are many counts of this clonotype. The V call is TRBV12-3 or TRBV12-4, the J call TRBJ1-2; D call uncertain. CDR3 length equals 13 residues. Trimming pared 5 bases from V and 4 bases from J, leaving 11 bases between. The CDR3 here is CASSVGLGYGYTF. DNA of the CDR3: TGTGCCAGCAGTGTAGGCCTGGGCTATGGCTACACCTTC.

The chain is built from TRBV6-1 and TRBJ2-7, with 9 bases fitting TRBD2. Trimming took 7 bases from V and 3 from J; bases not matched to a gene: 7. This CDR3 is 14 amino acids long. Germline V gene sequence: CDR1 MNHNS, CDR2 SASEGT. DNA for the CDR3: TGTGCCAGCACCAAGCGGGGGGTAGGCTACGAGCAGTACTTC. This gives the protein CASTKRGVGYEQYF.

This clonotype was counted a few times. The chain combines TRBV28 with TRBJ2-2; unclear D gene. Trimming took off 1 base at V and 2 bases at J, with 17 bases between the two ends. The CDR3 consists of 18 residues. Germline V gives CDR1 MDHEN, CDR2 SYDVKM. CDR3 in amino acids: CASSLSTSVTSNTGELFF. The CDR3, as DNA: TGTGCCAGCAGTTTATCTACCTCGGTGACTTCCAACACCGGGGAGCTGTTTTTT.

The V and J genes are TRBV28 and TRBJ2-5; 9 positions match TRBD2. This CDR3 comprises 17 residues. The germline gives CDR1 MDHEN, CDR2 SYDVKM. V shed 7 bases and J 5 bases; nucleotides not matched to a gene: 17. CDR3 loop: CASIPPMGGGARETQYF. CDR3 in DNA: TGTGCCAGCATCCCCCCGATGGGCGGGGGGGCGAGGGAGACCCAGTACTTC.

This clonotype appeared a few times. V usage is TRBV12-5 and J usage is TRBJ2-2; tentative D call: TRBD1 (5 bases). Germline V gene lookup returns CDR1 LGHNT and CDR2 FRNRAP. This CDR3 comprises 14 residues. Trimming shortened V by 5 bases and J by 2 bases, and 9 bases separated the two germline ends. CDR3 amino acids: CASGADTNTGELFF. The CDR3 DNA sequence: TGTGCTAGTGGTGCGGACACTAACACCGGGGAGCTGTTTTTT.

This clonotype was seen ten or more times. V is TRBV6-5 and J is TRBJ2-2, with 8 bases lining up with TRBD1. J was trimmed by 6 bases and V by 0 bases; bases with no gene match: 6. CDR1 and CDR2 (germline): MNHEY, SVGAGI. This CDR3 has 16 amino acids. The CDR3 DNA sequence: TGTGCCAGCAGTTACTCCCTTGCACAGGGGGCCGGGGAGCTGTTTTTT. Protein product: CASSYSLAQGAGELFF.

This clonotype was seen only a few times. J is TRBJ2-7 and V is TRBV29-1; D not certain. Between the trimmed V and J ends, which lost 4 bases and 3 bases, there was a span of 7 bases. CDR3 length equals 11 residues. Germline V gene lookup returns CDR1 SQVTM and CDR2 ANQGSEA. This chain's CDR3 is CSVVSVYEQYF. CDR3 DNA sequence: TGCAGCGTTGTATCTGTCTACGAGCAGTACTTC.

This clonotype showed up many times. This rearrangement joins TRBV27 to TRBJ2-1; 10 nucleotides align to TRBD1. The germline gives CDR1 MNHEY, CDR2 SMNVEV (reference sequence). The CDR3 totals 19 residues. The V segment lost 4 bases and the J segment 7 bases; nucleotides outside the gene matches: 19. This CDR3 reads CASSYKIYSRDRGRNEQFF. As DNA, the CDR3 is TGTGCCAGCAGTTACAAAATTTATAGCCGGGACAGGGGTAGAAATGAGCAGTTCTTC.

This clonotype has only a few counts. V and J are TRBV18 and TRBJ1-3; D perhaps matches TRBD1 (5 bases). The V and J ends lost 6 bases and 0 bases respectively, with 15 bases between them. Germline V gives CDR1 KGHSH, CDR2 LQKENI. This CDR3 has 16 amino acids. As DNA, the CDR3 is TGTGCCAGCTCCGTGCCCGGGGGACCCTCTGGAAACACCATATATTTT. The encoded protein is CASSVPGGPSGNTIYF.

This clonotype has at least ten counts. The J gene is TRBJ2-5, the V gene TRBV7-6; the match to TRBD2 covers 10 bases. CDR1 is SGHVS, CDR2 FNYEAQ, per germline. V lost 9 bases, J lost 2 bases, and 12 bases stayed unmatched. CDR3 length: 16 residues. The CDR3: CASDSGGRRRQETQYF. DNA for the CDR3: TGTGCCAGTGATAGCGGGGGGCGAAGGAGACAAGAGACCCAGTACTTC. Supplemented by reference TRBV7-6 and TRBJ2-5, the full variable domain reads GAGVSQSPRYKVTKRGQDVALRCDPISGHVSLYWYRQALGQGPEFLTYFNYEAQQDKSGLPNDRFSAERPEGSISTLTIQRTEQRDSAMYRCASDSGGRRRQETQYFGPGTRLLVL.

The chain employs TRBV18 and TRBJ2-7, with TRBD2 matching over 8 bases. With 5 bases clipped from V and 4 bases from J, the junction kept 7 bases outside the gene matches. Germline assignment: CDR1 KGHSH and CDR2 LQKENI. CDR3 length: 14 residues. CDR3: CASSSAGGSYEQYF. The CDR3 region has the DNA TGTGCCAGCTCATCGGCGGGGGGTAGTTACGAGCAGTACTTC.